Below, 5 T cell receptor beta chains from the same sample are listed, as sequenced in a study of PD-L1 blockade in urothelial cancer. The time point here: pretreatment peripheral blood. Generated by immunoSEQ multiplex PCR, the TCRdb table keeps only in-frame clones and is missing some. The profile shows 90,000 or so clones, about 90% of them singletons. This material consisted of PBMCs, taken around atezolizumab (anti-PD-L1) treatment. These receptors were obtained from a man aged 55 to 69 with urothelial cancer.

The chain links TRBV7-9 to TRBJ1-5; D perhaps matches TRBD1 (6 bases). The V gene's germline CDR1 is SEHNR and CDR2 FQNEAQ (reference sequence). The V end was cut by 5 bases, the J end by 4 bases, with 9 bases between. The CDR3 consists of 13 residues. This chain's CDR3 is CASSQTGNQPQHF. DNA for the CDR3: TGTGCCAGCAGCCAAACAGGGAATCAGCCCCAGCATTTT. The variable domain in full, completed from reference TRBV7-9 and TRBJ1-5, reads DTGVSQNPRHKITKRGQNVTFRCDPISEHNRLYWYRQTLGQGPEFLTYFQNEAQLEKSRLLSDRFSAERPKGSFSTLEIQRTEQGDSAMYLCASSQTGNQPQHFGDGTRLSIL.

The CDR3 spells CASSPRGSSGNTIYF. CDR3 DNA: TGTGCCAGCAGCCCACGGGGGAGCTCTGGAAACACCATATATTTT. This chain uses TRBV7-9 with TRBJ1-3; possible D gene TRBD1, 5 bases. V shed 5 bases and J shed 0 bases, with 11 bases lying between them. There are 15 residues in the CDR3. Germline values: CDR1 SEHNR, CDR2 FQNEAQ (reference sequence).

CDR3 region: CASSTDTNTEAFF. The CDR3 DNA sequence: TGTGCCAGCTCGACAGATACGAACACTGAAGCTTTCTTT. The chain employs TRBV6-6 and TRBJ1-1; D might be TRBD1 (5 bases). In germline, CDR1 is MNHNY, CDR2 SVGAGI (reference sequence). This CDR3 region has 13 residues. V gave up 8 bases and J gave up 1 base, with 11 bases separating them.

V usage is TRBV7-8 and J usage is TRBJ2-5; 11 bases are a match to TRBD2. V lost 2 bases to trimming and J lost 4 bases; unmatched junction nucleotides: 12. The CDR3 is 18 residues long. Germline-derived CDR1 and CDR2 are SGHVS and FQNEAQ. The CDR3 protein is CASSLRPPLAGVGETQYF. CDR3 sequence (DNA): TGTGCCAGCAGCTTAAGACCCCCACTAGCGGGGGTTGGAGAGACCCAGTACTTC.

The chain is built from TRBV29-1 and TRBJ1-3, with no clear D. This CDR3 is 14 amino acids long. Germline CDR1 and CDR2: SQVTM and ANQGSEA. V gave up 0 bases and J gave up 0 bases, with 6 bases separating them. This chain's CDR3 is CSVEDPSSGNTIYF. The CDR3 region has the DNA TGCAGCGTTGAAGACCCGAGCTCTGGAAACACCATATATTTT.